Below, 8 T cell receptor beta chains from the same sample are listed, as sequenced in a study of blood T cells in healthy people across ages. A J-beta primer mix and a sample-barcoded 5' primer were used in a second PCR of about 7 to 12 cycles. TCRdb re-derived calls from the 5' RACE reads in MiXCR, one entry per CDR3 protein. In the table there are around 500,000 distinct CDR3 sequences, roughly a quarter of which are singletons. Another study also made use of these data, one on T cells of mothers and their children.

Sequencing input: blood. The origin of the receptors is a boy aged 2 to 9 in good health.

This clonotype was counted between two and nine times. The chain employs TRBV20-1 and TRBJ2-5, with 13 bases identical to TRBD2. The CDR3 contains 16 residues. Germline loops: CDR1 DFQATT, CDR2 SNEGSKA (reference sequence). Unmatched junction bases numbered 8, after V lost 3 bases and J lost 4 bases. This chain's CDR3 is CSASPLRLAGGETQYF. CDR3 sequence (DNA): TGCAGTGCTAGTCCCCTCCGACTAGCGGGAGGAGAGACCCAGTACTTC.

The chain recombines TRBV6-5 with TRBJ2-3; D is unresolved. Germline V gene sequence: CDR1 MNHEY, CDR2 SVGAGI. The V and J ends lost 2 bases and 0 bases respectively, with 9 bases between them. The CDR3 covers 15 residues. CDR3 protein: CASSYGLFSTDTQYF. As DNA, the CDR3 is TGTGCCAGCAGTTACGGTTTGTTTAGCACAGATACGCAGTATTTT.

This clonotype was seen only a few times. J is TRBJ1-6 and V is TRBV20-1, with 11 bases matching TRBD1. Per germline, CDR1 DFQATT and CDR2 SNEGSKA (reference sequence). There are 14 residues in the CDR3. The junction had 5 bases not matched to a gene; V was cut back by 6 bases and J by 7 bases. The chain's CDR3 is CSARTGGANSPLHF. CDR3 nucleotide sequence: TGCAGTGCCCGGACAGGGGGCGCGAATTCACCCCTCCACTTT.

This clonotype was found a few times. This chain links TRBV9 with TRBJ1-1, with 12 positions matching TRBD1. Germline loops: CDR1 SGDLS, CDR2 YYNGEE. V trimming: 3 bases; J trimming: 0 bases; junction bases outside the gene matches: 6. The CDR3 has 17 residues. CDR3 amino acids: CASSAPGQGAVNTEAFF. Here the CDR3 DNA reads TGTGCCAGCAGCGCGCCGGGACAGGGGGCGGTGAACACTGAAGCTTTCTTT. Full variable domain (remainder filled in from reference TRBV9 and TRBJ1-1): DSGVTQTPKHLITATGQRVTLRCSPRSGDLSVYWYQQSLDQGLQFLIQYYNGEERAKGNILERFSAQQFPDLHSELNLSSLELGDSALYFCASSAPGQGAVNTEAFFGQGTRLTVV.

This clonotype was picked up a small number of times. The chain has TRBV7-9 and TRBJ1-2, with TRBD1 matching 7 bases. The CDR3 totals 14 residues. The V gene's germline CDR1 is SEHNR and CDR2 FQNEAQ (reference sequence). V was clipped by 5 bases and J by 8 bases; unmatched bases: 11. In DNA, the CDR3 is TGTGCCAGCAGCCCCGAGACAGGGCTTTACGGCTACACCTTC. This encodes CASSPETGLYGYTF. The whole variable domain, filled in from reference TRBV7-9 and TRBJ1-2, reads DTGVSQNPRHKITKRGQNVTFRCDPISEHNRLYWYRQTLGQGPEFLTYFQNEAQLEKSRLLSDRFSAERPKGSFSTLEIQRTEQGDSAMYLCASSPETGLYGYTFGSGTRLTVV.

This clonotype showed up just a few times. The chain carries TRBV15 and TRBJ2-3; 10 bases are a match to TRBD2. Trimming took 0 bases from V and 5 from J; bases not matched to a gene: 17. This CDR3 spans 20 amino acids. CDR1 LNHNV and CDR2 YYDKDF come from the germline V gene (reference sequence). The CDR3 sequence is CATSRDWLAGEKLYGDTQYF. CDR3 sequence (DNA): TGTGCCACCAGCAGAGATTGGCTAGCGGGAGAGAAGCTTTACGGAGATACGCAGTATTTT.

This chain joins TRBV29-1 and TRBJ2-5; 9 bases map to TRBD2. The end of the DNA fits TRBJ2-1 better, so the J call may be wrong. This CDR3 is 14 amino acids long. Germline CDR1 and CDR2: SQVTM and ANQGSEA. The CDR3 nucleotides read TGCAGCGTTGACCCGGGACTAGCAGACAATGAGCAGTTCTTC. Protein sequence: CSVDPGLADNEQFF.

This chain connects TRBV12-3 or TRBV12-4 to TRBJ2-2, with D perhaps TRBD2 (6 bases). Trimming stripped 6 bases from V and 3 bases from J, with 11 bases between. CDR3 length: 14 residues. In DNA, the CDR3 is TGTGCCAGCAGGGGACTGGGGGACACCGGGGAGCTGTTTTTT. Encoded protein: CASRGLGDTGELFF.